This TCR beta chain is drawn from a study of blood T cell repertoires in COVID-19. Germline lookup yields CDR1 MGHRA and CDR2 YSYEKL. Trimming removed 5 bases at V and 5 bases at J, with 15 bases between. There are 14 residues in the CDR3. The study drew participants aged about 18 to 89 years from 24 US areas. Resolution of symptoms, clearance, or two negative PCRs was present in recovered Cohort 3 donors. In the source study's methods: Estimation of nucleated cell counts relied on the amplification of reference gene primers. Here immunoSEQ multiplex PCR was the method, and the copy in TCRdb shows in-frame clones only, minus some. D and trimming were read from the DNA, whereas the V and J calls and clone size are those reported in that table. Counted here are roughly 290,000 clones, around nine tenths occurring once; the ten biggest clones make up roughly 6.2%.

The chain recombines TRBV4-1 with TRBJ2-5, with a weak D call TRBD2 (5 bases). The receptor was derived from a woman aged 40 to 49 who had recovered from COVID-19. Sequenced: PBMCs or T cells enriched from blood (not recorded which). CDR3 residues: CASSNRLGGETQYF. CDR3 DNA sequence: TGCGCCAGCAGCAATCGCCTGGGCGGGGAGACCCAGTACTTC.